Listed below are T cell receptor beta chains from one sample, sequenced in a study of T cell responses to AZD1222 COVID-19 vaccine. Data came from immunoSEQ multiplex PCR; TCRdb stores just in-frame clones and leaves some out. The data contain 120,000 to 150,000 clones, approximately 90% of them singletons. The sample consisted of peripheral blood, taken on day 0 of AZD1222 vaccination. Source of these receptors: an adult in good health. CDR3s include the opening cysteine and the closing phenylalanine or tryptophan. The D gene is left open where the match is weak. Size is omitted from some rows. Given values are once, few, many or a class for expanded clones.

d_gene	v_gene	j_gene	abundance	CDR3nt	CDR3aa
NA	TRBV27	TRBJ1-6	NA	TGTGCCAGCAGCCTCATTCAAAGTTCACCCCTCCACTTT	CASSLIQSSPLHF
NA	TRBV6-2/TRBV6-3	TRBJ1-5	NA	TGTGCCAGCAGTTCATTGGGCAGGGGATTTCAGCCCCAGCATTTT	CASSSLGRGFQPQHF
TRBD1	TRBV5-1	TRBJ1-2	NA	TGCGCCAGCAGCTTGGACGGGACAGTCTATGGCTACACCTTC	CASSLDGTVYGYTF
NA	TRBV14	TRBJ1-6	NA	TGTGCCAGCAGCCAGAACAGAGGGAATTCACCCCTCCACTTT	CASSQNRGNSPLHF
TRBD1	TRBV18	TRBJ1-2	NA	TGTGCCAGCTCACCGGGGACAGGGGACTATGGCTACACCTTC	CASSPGTGDYGYTF
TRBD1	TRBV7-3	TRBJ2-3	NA	TGTGCCAGCAGCTTAAGTCCAGGGGGATTGAAGGATACGCAGTATTTT	CASSLSPGGLKDTQYF
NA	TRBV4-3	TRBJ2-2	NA	TGCGCCAGCAGCCAAGAAGATTGGGCGCAGGTCGGGGAGCTGTTTTTT	CASSQEDWAQVGELFF
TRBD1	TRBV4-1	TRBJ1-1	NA	TGCGCCAGCAGCCACCCAGGGGGCTGGGGCACTGAAGCTTTCTTT	CASSHPGGWGTEAFF
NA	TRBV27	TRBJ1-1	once	TGTGCCAGCAGTTTAATGGGACGTGGGCTGCAGGACACTGAAGCTTTCTTT	CASSLMGRGLQDTEAFF
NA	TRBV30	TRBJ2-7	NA	TGTGCCTGGAGTCTCTCTTTCAACGAGCAGTACTTC	CAWSLSFNEQYF
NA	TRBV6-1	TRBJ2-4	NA	TGTGCCAGCAGTGAGCGGAGGCCTTCGAAAAACATTCAGTACTTC	CASSERRPSKNIQYF
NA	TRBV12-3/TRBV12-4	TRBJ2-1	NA	TGTGCCAGCAGTCTCCTCCCTCATGAGCAGTTCTTC	CASSLLPHEQFF
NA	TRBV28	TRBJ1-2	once	TGTGCCAGCAGTTTCCCTCCCTATGGCTACACCTTC	CASSFPPYGYTF
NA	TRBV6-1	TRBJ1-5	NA	TGTGCCAGCAGTGAAGTTGGGCGACAGCCCCAGCATTTT	CASSEVGRQPQHF
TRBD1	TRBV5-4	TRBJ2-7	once	TGTGCCAGCAGCCCTACAGGGGACAGCTCCTACGAGCAGTACTTC	CASSPTGDSSYEQYF
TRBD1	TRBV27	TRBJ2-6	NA	TGTGCCAGCATTCCTAGGGGGCCCCTCCCTGGGGCCAACGTCCTGACTTTC	CASIPRGPLPGANVLTF
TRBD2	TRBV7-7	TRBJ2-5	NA	TGTGCTAGCAGCTTAGGGACTAGCGGGAGGGACGGGACCCAGTACTTC	CASSLGTSGRDGTQYF
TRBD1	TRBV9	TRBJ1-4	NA	TGTGCCAGCAGCGTAGGATTGGGACAGGATGAAAAACTGTTTTTT	CASSVGLGQDEKLFF
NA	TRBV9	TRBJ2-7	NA	TGTGCCAGCAGCGTAGGGGGGACCCACGAGCAGTACTTC	CASSVGGTHEQYF
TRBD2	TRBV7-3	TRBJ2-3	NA	TGTGCCAGCAGCTTAGCCGGGACTAGCGGGAGGATAGATACGCAGTATTTT	CASSLAGTSGRIDTQYF
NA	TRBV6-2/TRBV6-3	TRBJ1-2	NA	TGTGCCAGCAGTTACGGGGAGAAGAAGTATGGCTACACCTTC	CASSYGEKKYGYTF
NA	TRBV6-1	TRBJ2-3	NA	TGTGCCAGCAGTGAGCCGGGCTCAGATACGCAGTATTTT	CASSEPGSDTQYF
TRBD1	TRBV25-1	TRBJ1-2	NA	TGTGCCAGCAGTGAGTTAACCGGGACAGGCTATGGCTACACCTTC	CASSELTGTGYGYTF
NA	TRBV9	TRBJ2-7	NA	TGTGCCAGCAGCGTAGGAGCAGGGGCCTCCTACGAGCAGTACTTC	CASSVGAGASYEQYF
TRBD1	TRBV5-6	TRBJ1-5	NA	TGTGCCAGCAGCTTGATGACAGGGAAGGGCCAGCCCCAGCATTTT	CASSLMTGKGQPQHF
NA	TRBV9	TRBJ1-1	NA	TGTGCCAGCAGCGTAGCGCCTGAGTTAGACCCTGAAGCTTTCTTT	CASSVAPELDPEAFF
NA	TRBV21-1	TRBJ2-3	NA	TGTGCCAGCAGCCAAACAGGGGAGGGGTGTCGATGGAACACAGATACGCAGTATTTT	CASSQTGEGCRWNTDTQYF
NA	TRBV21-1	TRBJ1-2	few	TGTGCCAGCAGCAAACTGGGGTTCCCTGGCTACACCTTC	CASSKLGFPGYTF
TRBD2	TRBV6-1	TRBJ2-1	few	TGTGCCAGCAGTGGAGGGACTAGCGGGTCTATGGATGAGCAGTTCTTC	CASSGGTSGSMDEQFF
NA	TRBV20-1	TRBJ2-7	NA	TGCAGTGCTAGTGGCCAGGACTCCTACGAGCAGTACTTC	CSASGQDSYEQYF
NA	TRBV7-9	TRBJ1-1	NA	TGTGCCAGCAGCCTGGGATTGAGCGAAGCTTTCTTT	CASSLGLSEAFF
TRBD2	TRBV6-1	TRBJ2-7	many	TGTGCCAGCAGTTCGCCGGGACTAGCGTCCTACGAGCAGTACTTC	CASSSPGLASYEQYF
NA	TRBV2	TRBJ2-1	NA	TGTGCCAGCAGCCGCCCACTGGGAGGCTCGAGCTCCTACAATGAGCAGTTCTTC	CASSRPLGGSSSYNEQFF
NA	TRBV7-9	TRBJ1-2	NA	TGTGCCAGCAGCTTAGCTTGGGCGGATAACTATGGCTACACCTTC	CASSLAWADNYGYTF
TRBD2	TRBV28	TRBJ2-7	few	TGTGCCAGCAGCCCTAGCGGGAGCTACTCCTACGAGCAGTACTTC	CASSPSGSYSYEQYF
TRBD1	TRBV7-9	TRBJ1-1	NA	TGTGCCAGCAGACTAACAGGGGGGGAAGCTTTCTTT	CASRLTGGEAFF
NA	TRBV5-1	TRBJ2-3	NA	TGCGCCAGCAGCCAAAGACAGGGCACAGATACGCAGTATTTT	CASSQRQGTDTQYF
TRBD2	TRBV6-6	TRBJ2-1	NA	TGTGCCAGCAGTCCAGAGCGGGGGCTACATGAGCAGTTCTTC	CASSPERGLHEQFF
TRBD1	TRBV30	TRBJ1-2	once	TGTGCCTGGAGTGTACGTAGGGGGCAAGGCTACACCTTC	CAWSVRRGQGYTF
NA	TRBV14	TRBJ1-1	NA	TGTGCCAGCAGCCAAGATCCCGCCGGGCACACTGAAGCTTTCTTT	CASSQDPAGHTEAFF
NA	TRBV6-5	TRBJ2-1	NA	TGTGCCAGCAGTCCCCCAAAGAACAATGAGCAGTTCTTC	CASSPPKNNEQFF
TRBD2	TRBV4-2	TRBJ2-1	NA	TGTGCCAGCAGCCAAGACGTACTAGCGGGAGGCGAGCAGTTCTTC	CASSQDVLAGGEQFF
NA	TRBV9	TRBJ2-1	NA	TGTGCCAGCAGCGTAGATGTGGACAATGAGCAGTTCTTC	CASSVDVDNEQFF
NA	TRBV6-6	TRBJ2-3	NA	TGTGCCAGCAGTCGACACGCCCAATACACAGATACGCAGTATTTT	CASSRHAQYTDTQYF